This T cell receptor beta chain stems from a study of blood T cells in healthy people across ages. About this clonotype itself: The antigen is undetermined.

The use of a sample-barcoded 5' primer and a J-beta primer mix characterized a second PCR of about 7 to 12 cycles. TCRdb independently ran MiXCR on the 5' RACE reads; one entry per CDR3 protein. This sample yields 450,000 to 650,000 distinct CDR3 sequences, of which approximately 25% are seen a single time; 8.5% to 9.5% belongs to the top ten. The CDR3 contains 18 residues. CDR1 is SGHTA, CDR2 FQGNSA, per germline. V lost 6 bases and J lost 1, with 24 bases in between. Study-wide findings and caveats: Conclusively comparing naive with antigen-experienced cells was impossible with unsorted PBMCs.

The same sample was also studied in work on T cells of mothers and their children. Per that study: A few healthy Caucasian mothers, along with their six children, served as the donors. In both related and unrelated pairs, TCR recombination output is shaped similarly by thymic selection.

V usage is TRBV7-2 and J usage is TRBJ2-5; D assignment may be TRBD1 or TRBD2 (5 bases each). The sequencing sample was made of blood. The TCR was taken from a boy younger than 18 in good health. This CDR3 reads CASSSLGRVLIVQETQYF. The CDR3 DNA reads as TGTGCCAGCAGTTCTCTGGGACGGGTTTTAATCGTCCAAGAGACCCAGTACTTC.